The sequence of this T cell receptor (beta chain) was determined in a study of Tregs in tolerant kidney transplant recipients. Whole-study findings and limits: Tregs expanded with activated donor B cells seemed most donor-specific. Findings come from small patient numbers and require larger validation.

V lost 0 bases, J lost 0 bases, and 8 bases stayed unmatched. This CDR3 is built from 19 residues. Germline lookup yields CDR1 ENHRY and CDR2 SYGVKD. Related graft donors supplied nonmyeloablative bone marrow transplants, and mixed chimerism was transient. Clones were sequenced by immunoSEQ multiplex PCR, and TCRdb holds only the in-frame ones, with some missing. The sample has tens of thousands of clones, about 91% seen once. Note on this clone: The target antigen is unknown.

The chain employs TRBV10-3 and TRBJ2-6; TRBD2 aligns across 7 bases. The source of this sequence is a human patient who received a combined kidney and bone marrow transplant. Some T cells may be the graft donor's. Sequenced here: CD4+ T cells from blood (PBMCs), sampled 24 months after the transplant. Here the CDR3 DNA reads TGTGCCATCAGTGAGTCGAGGCTAGCGGCCTACTCTGGGGCCAACGTCCTGACTTTC. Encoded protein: CAISESRLAAYSGANVLTF.